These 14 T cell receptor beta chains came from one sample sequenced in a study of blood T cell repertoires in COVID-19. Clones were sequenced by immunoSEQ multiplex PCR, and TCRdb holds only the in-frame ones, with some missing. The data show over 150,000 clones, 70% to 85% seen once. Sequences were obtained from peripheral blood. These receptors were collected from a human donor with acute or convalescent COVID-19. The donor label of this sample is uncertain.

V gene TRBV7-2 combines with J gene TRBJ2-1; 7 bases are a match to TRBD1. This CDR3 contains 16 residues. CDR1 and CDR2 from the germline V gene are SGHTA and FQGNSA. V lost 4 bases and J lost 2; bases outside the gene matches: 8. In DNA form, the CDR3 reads TGTGCCAGCAGCTCATCCGGGACAGTGGCCTACAATGAGCAGTTCTTC. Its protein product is CASSSSGTVAYNEQFF. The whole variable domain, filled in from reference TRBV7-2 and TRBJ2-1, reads GAGVSQSPSNKVTEKGKDVELRCDPISGHTALYWYRQSLGQGLEFLIYFQGNSAPDKSGLPSDRFSAERTGGSVSTLTIQRTQQEDSAVYLCASSSSGTVAYNEQFFGPGTRLTVL.

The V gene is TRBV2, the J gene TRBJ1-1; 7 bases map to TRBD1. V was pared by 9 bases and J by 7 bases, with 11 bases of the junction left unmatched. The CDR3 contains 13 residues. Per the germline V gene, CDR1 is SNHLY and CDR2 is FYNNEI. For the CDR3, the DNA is TGTGCCAGTCGGACTACAGGGGCGAATGAAGCTTTCTTT. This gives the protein CASRTTGANEAFF. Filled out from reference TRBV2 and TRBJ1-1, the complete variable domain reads EPEVTQTPSHQVTQMGQEVILRCVPISNHLYFYWYRQILGQKVEFLVSFYNNEISEKSEIFDDQFSVERPDGSNFTLKIRSTKLEDSAMYFCASRTTGANEAFFGQGTRLTVV.

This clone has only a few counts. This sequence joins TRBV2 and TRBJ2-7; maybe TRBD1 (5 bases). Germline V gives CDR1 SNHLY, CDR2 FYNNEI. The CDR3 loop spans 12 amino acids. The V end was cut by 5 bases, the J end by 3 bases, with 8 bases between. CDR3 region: CASSRDSYEQYF. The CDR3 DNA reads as TGTGCCAGCAGTCGAGACAGCTACGAGCAGTACTTC. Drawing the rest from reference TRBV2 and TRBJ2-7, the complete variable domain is EPEVTQTPSHQVTQMGQEVILRCVPISNHLYFYWYRQILGQKVEFLVSFYNNEISEKSEIFDDQFSVERPDGSNFTLKIRSTKLEDSAMYFCASSRDSYEQYFGPGTRLTVT.

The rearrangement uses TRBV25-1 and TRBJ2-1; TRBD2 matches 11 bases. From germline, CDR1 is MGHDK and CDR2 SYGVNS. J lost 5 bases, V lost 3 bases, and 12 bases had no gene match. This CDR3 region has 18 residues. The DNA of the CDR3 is TGTGCCAGCAGTGATTGGTTTAGCGGGAGGGCCGGGCACAATGAGCAGTTCTTC. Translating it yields CASSDWFSGRAGHNEQFF. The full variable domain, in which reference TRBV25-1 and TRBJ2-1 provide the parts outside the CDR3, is EADIYQTPRYLVIGTGKKITLECSQTMGHDKMYWYQQDPGMELHLIHYSYGVNSTEKGDLSSESTVSRIRTEHFPLTLESARPSHTSQYLCASSDWFSGRAGHNEQFFGPGTRLTVL.

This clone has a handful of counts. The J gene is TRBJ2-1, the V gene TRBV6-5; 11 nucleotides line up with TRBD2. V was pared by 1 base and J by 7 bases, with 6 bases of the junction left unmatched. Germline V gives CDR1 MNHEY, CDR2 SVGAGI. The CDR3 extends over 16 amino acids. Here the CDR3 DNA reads TGTGCCAGCAGTTACTTGGCTAGCGGGAGGAGGAATGAGCAGTTCTTC. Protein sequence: CASSYLASGRRNEQFF.

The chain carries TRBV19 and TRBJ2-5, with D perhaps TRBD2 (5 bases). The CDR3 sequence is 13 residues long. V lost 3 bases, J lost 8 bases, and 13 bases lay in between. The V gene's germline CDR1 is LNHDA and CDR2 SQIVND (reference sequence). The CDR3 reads CASSIQEGDTQYF. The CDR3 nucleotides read TGTGCCAGTAGTATTCAAGAGGGAGATACCCAGTACTTC.

Written as DNA, the CDR3 is TGTGCCAGCAGCGGGACAGGGTGGACCGGGGAGCTGTTTTTT. Protein sequence: CASSGTGWTGELFF. This chain joins TRBV7-3 and TRBJ2-2, with TRBD1 matching 9 bases. V dropped 5 bases and J dropped 5; count of bases not matched to a gene: 3. Germline loops: CDR1 SGHTA, CDR2 FQGTGA. This CDR3 has 14 residues.

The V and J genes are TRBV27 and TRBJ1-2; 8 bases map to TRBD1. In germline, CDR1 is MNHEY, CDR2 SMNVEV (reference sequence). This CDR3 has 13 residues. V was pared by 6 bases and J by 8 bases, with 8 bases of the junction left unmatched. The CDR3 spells CASRITGGGGYTF. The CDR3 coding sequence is TGTGCCAGCAGAATTACAGGGGGAGGGGGCTACACCTTC.

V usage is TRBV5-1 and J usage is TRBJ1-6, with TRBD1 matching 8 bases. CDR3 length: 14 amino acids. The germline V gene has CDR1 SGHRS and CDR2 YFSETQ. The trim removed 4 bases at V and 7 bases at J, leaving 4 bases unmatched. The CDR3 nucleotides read TGCGCCAGCAGCAAGGGACAGGAAAATTCACCCCTCCACTTT. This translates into CASSKGQENSPLHF.

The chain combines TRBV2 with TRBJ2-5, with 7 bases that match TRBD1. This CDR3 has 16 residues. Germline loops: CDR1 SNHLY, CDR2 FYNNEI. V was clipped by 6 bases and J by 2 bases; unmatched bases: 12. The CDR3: CASSDPLLRGQETQYF. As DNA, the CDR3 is TGTGCCAGCAGCGACCCTCTTCTCAGGGGGCAAGAGACCCAGTACTTC.

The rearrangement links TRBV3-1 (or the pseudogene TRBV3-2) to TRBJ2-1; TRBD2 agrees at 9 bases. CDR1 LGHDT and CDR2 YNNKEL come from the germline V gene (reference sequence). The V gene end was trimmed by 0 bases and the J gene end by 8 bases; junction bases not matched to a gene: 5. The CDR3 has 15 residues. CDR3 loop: CASSQDRTSAYEQFF. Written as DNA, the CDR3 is TGTGCCAGCAGCCAAGACCGGACTAGCGCCTATGAGCAGTTCTTC.

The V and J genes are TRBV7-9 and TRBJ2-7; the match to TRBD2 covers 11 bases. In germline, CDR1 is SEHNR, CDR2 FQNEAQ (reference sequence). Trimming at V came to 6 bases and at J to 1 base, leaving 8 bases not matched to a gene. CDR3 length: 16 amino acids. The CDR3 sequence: CASSFTSGRGSYEQYF. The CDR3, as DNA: TGTGCCAGCAGTTTCACTAGCGGGAGAGGATCCTACGAGCAGTACTTC. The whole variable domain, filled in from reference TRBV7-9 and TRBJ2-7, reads DTGVSQNPRHKITKRGQNVTFRCDPISEHNRLYWYRQTLGQGPEFLTYFQNEAQLEKSRLLSDRFSAERPKGSFSTLEIQRTEQGDSAMYLCASSFTSGRGSYEQYFGPGTRLTVT.

The CDR3 DNA reads TGTGCCAGCAGCTCCGACAGGGGGCCGGGTCAGCCCCAGCATTTT. This encodes CASSSDRGPGQPQHF. The chain carries TRBV7-2 and TRBJ1-5; 10 nucleotides align to TRBD1. CDR1 is SGHTA and CDR2 is FQGNSA in the germline V gene. The length of the CDR3 is 15 residues. The V and J ends lost 4 bases and 6 bases, in that order; junction bases with no gene match: 6.

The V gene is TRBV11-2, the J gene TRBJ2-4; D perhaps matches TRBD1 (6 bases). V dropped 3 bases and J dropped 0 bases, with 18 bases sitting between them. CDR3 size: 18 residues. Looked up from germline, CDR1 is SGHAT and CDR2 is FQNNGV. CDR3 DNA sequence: TGTGCCAGCAGCTTCGACAGGTTGCCTGGACTAGCCAAAAACATTCAGTACTTC. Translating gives CASSFDRLPGLAKNIQYF.